This T cell receptor beta chain was documented in a study of CD8+ T cells in alopecia areata. Overall study context: Oral tofacitinib, 5 to 10 mg twice daily, was given in an open-label trial. Study observations and caveats: In scalp and blood during tofacitinib, many expanded lesional clones persisted.

The CDR3 runs 15 residues. Per the germline V gene, CDR1 is KGHSH and CDR2 is LQKENI. Losses at the gene ends were 4 bases for V and 3 bases for J; bases not matched to a gene: 4. Treatment given: oral pan-JAK inhibitor, 5-10 mg twice daily. A remark on this clone: Antigen unknown.

Sequencing relied on a cDNA template that was reverse transcribed from extracted RNA. The data were produced by immunoSEQ multiplex PCR, yet TCRdb's version contains in-frame clones alone and is incomplete. The table records around 300,000 clones, over 45% of them present only once. The sequenced sample was CD4+ T cells sorted from blood, obtained at week 52, from a patient treated with tofacitinib. V usage is TRBV18 and J usage is TRBJ1-4; the match to TRBD1 covers 8 bases. This clonotype was sampled from a human donor with alopecia areata. CDR3 loop: CASSLLQGANEKLFF. The DNA for the CDR3 is TGTGCCAGCTCACTGCTACAGGGGGCTAATGAAAAACTGTTTTTT. Full variable domain (outside the CDR3, taken from reference TRBV18 and TRBJ1-4): NAGVMQNPRHLVRRRGQEARLRCSPMKGHSHVYWYRQLPEEGLKFMVYLQKENIIDESGMPKERFSAEFPKEGPSILRIQQVVRGDSAAYFCASSLLQGANEKLFFGSGTQLSVL.